The clone carrying this TCR beta chain appeared many times. This sample is drawn from a study of T cells after posttransplantation cyclophosphamide. This CDR3 has 12 residues. V lost 5 bases and J lost 5, with 9 bases in between. Germline CDR1 reads SGHAT; CDR2 reads FQNNGV. Here immunoSEQ multiplex PCR was the method, and the copy in TCRdb shows in-frame clones only, minus some. The sample has approximately 30,000 clones, none seen only once. The material sequenced was PBMCs. The V gene is TRBV11-2, the J gene TRBJ1-2, with D maybe TRBD1 (6 bases). The clonotype originates from a woman aged 50 to 60 in good health and a related stem cell transplant donor. The CDR3 sequence: CASSQTGYGYTF. The CDR3 DNA is TGTGCCAGCAGCCAGACAGGTTATGGCTACACCTTC.